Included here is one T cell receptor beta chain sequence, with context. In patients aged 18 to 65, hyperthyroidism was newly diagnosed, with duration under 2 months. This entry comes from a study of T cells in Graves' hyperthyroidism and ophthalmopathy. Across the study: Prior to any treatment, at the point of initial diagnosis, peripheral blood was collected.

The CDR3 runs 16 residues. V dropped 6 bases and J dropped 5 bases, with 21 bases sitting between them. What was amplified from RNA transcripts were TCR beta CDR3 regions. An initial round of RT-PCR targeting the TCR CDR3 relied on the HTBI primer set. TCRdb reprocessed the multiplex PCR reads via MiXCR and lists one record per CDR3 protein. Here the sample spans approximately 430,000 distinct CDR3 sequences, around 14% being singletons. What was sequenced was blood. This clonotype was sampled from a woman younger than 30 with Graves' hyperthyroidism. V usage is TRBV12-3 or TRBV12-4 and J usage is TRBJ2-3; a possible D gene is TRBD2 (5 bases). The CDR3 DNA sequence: TGTGCCAGCAGCCCACGGGCGGGTAGGTACGAAGATACGCAGTATTTT. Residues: CASSPRAGRYEDTQYF.